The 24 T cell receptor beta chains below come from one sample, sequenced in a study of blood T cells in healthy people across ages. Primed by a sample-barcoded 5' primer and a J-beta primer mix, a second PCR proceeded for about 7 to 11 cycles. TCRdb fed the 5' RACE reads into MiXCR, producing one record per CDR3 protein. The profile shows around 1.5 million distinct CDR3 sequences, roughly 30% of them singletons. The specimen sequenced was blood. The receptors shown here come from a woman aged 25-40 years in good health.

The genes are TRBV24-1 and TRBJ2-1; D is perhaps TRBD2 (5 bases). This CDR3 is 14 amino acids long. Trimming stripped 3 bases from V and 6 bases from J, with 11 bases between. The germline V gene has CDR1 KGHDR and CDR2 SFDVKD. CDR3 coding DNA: TGTGCCACCAGTGATCATAGCGCGAGCAATGAGCAGTTCTTC. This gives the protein CATSDHSASNEQFF.

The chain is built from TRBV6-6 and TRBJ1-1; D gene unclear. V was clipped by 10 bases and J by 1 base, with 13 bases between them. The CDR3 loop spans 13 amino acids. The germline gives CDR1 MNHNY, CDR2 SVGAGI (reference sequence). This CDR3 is CANKMLSNTEAFF. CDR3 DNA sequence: TGTGCCAACAAGATGTTATCGAACACTGAAGCTTTCTTT.

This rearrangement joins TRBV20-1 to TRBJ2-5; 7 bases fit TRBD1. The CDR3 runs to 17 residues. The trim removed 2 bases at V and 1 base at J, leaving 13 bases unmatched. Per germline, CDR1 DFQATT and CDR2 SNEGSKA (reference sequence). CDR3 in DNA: TGCAGTGCTAGATACACCCGGGACAGCGTACGCCAAGAGACCCAGTACTTC. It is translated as CSARYTRDSVRQETQYF.

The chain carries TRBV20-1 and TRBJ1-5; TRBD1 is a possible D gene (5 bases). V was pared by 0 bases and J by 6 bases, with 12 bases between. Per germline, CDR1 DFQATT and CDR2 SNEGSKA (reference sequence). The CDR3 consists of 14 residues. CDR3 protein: CSAREGGGVQPQHF. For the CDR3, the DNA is TGCAGTGCTAGAGAGGGGGGAGGGGTTCAGCCCCAGCATTTT.

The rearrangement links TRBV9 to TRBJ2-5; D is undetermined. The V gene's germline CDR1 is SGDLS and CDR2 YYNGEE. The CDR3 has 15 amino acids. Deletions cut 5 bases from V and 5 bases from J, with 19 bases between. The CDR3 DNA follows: TGTGCCAGCAGGTTCGGCAGATTGTCGGAGGAGACCCAGTACTTC. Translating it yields CASRFGRLSEETQYF.

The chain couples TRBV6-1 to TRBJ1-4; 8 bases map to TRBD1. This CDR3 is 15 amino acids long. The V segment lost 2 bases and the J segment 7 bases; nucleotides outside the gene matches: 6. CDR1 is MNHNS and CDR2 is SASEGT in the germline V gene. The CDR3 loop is CASSEPGGSFEKLFF. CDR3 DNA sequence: TGTGCCAGCAGTGAACCAGGGGGCTCGTTTGAAAAACTGTTTTTT.

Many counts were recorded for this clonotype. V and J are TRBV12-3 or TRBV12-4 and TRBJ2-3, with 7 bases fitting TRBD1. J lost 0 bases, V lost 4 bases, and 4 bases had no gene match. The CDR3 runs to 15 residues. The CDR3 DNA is TGTGCCAGCAGTTCGGACAGGTCTAGCACAGATACGCAGTATTTT. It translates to CASSSDRSSTDTQYF.

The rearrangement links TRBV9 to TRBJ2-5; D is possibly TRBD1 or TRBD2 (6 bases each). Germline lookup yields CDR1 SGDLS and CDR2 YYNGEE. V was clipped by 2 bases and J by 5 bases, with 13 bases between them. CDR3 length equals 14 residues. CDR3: CASSVSGGLETQYF. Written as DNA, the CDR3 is TGTGCCAGCAGCGTCTCTGGGGGGCTTGAGACCCAGTACTTC.

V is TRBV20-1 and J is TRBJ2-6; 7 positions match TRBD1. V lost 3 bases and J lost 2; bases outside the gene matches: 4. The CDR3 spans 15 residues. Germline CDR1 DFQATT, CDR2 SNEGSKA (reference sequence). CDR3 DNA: TGCAGTGCTAGCATAGGGACAGCTGGGGCCAACGTCCTGACTTTC. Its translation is CSASIGTAGANVLTF.

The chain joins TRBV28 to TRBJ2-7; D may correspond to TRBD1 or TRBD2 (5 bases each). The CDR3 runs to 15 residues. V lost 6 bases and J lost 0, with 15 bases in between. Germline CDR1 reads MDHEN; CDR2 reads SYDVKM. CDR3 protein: CASRGEGRGSYEQYF. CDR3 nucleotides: TGTGCCAGCAGAGGTGAGGGAAGGGGCTCCTACGAGCAGTACTTC.

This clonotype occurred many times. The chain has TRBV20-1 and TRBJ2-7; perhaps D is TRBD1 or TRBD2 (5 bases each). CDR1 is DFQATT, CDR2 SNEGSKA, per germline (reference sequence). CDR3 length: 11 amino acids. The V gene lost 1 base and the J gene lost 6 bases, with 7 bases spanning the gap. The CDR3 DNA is TGCAGTGCTAGAGGGGGGAGCGAGCAGTACTTC. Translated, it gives CSARGGSEQYF.

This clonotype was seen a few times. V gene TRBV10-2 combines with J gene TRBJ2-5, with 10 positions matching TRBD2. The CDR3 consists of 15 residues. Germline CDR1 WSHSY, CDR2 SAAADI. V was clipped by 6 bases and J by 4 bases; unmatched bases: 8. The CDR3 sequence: CASRGPLAGVETQYF. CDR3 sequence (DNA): TGCGCCAGCAGAGGACCCCTAGCGGGAGTAGAGACCCAGTACTTC.

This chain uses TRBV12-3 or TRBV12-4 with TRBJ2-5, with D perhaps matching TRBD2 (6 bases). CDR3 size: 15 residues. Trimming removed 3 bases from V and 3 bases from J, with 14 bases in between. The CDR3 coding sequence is TGTGCCAGCAGTTTCGGGCAGGGCGGGGAAGAGACCCAGTACTTC. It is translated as CASSFGQGGEETQYF.

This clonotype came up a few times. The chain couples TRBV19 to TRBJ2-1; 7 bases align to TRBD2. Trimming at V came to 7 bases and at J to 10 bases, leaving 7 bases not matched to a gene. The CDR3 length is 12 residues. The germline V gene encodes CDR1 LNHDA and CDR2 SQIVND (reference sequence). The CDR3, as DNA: TGTGCCAGTATATTCGACGGGAGGGAGCAGTTCTTC. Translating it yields CASIFDGREQFF.

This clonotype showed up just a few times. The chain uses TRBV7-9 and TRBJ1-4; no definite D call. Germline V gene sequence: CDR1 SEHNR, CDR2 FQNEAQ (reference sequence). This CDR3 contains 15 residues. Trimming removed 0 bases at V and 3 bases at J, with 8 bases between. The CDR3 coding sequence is TGTGCCAGCAGCTTAGCGCTACAATCTAATGAAAAACTGTTTTTT. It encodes CASSLALQSNEKLFF.

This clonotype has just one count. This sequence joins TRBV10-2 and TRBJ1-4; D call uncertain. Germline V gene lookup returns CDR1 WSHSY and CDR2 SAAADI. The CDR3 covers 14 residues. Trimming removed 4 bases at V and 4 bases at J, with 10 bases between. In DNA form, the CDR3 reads TGCGCCAGCAGTGGTGGCAGCCATAATGAAAAACTGTTTTTT. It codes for CASSGGSHNEKLFF.

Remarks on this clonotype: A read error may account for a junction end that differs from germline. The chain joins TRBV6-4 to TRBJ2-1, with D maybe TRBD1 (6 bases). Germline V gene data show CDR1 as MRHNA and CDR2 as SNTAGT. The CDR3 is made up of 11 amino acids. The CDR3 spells CTSFGGGKQFF. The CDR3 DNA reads TGTACCAGTTTTGGGGGCGGCAAGCAGTTCTTC.

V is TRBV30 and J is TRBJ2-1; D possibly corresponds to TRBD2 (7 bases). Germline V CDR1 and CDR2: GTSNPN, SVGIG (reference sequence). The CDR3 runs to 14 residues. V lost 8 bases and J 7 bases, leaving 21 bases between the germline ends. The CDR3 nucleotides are TGTGCCGGCCAAGAGGGGGGGTCACAGAATGAGCAGTTCTTC. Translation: CAGQEGGSQNEQFF.

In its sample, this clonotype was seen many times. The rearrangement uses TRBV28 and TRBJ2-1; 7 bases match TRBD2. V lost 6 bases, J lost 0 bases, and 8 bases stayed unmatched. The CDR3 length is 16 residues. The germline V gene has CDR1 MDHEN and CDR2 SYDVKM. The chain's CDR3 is CASSLEGGGSYNEQFF. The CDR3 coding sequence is TGTGCCAGCAGCTTAGAAGGCGGGGGCTCCTACAATGAGCAGTTCTTC.

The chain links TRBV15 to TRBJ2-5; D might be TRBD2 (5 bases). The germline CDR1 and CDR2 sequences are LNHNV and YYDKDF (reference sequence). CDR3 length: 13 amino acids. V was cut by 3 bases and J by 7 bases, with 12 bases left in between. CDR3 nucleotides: TGTGCCACCAGCAGGGGAGCCGCTGGGACCCAGTACTTC. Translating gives CATSRGAAGTQYF.

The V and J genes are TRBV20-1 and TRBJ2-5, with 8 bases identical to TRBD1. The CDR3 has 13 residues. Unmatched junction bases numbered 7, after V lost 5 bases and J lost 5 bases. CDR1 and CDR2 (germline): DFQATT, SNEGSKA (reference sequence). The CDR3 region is CSAAGGAWETQYF. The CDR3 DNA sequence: TGCAGTGCTGCAGGGGGCGCGTGGGAGACCCAGTACTTC.

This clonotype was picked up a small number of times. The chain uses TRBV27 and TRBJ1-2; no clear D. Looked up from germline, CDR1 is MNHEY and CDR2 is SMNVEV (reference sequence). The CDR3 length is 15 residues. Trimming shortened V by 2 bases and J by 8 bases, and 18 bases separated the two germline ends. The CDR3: CASSLGRDLSRGYTF. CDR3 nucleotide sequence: TGTGCCAGCAGTTTAGGGAGGGATTTGTCTAGGGGCTACACCTTC.

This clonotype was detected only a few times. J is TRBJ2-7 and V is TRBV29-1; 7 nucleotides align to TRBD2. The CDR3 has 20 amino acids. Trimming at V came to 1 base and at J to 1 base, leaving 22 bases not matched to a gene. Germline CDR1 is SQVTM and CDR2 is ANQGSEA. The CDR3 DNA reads TGCAGCGTTGAAGCAGGGAAGGGAGGGACCGAAGTTCGGGGATCCTACGAGCAGTACTTC. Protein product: CSVEAGKGGTEVRGSYEQYF.

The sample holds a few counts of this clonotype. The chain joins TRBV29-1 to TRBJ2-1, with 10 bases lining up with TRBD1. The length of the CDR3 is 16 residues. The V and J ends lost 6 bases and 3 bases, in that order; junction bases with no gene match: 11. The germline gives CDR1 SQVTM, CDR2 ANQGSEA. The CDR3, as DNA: TGCAGCGTCCAAACCGGGACAGGGGCCTTCTACAATGAGCAGTTCTTC. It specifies CSVQTGTGAFYNEQFF.